A single sample gave rise to the 19 T cell receptor beta chains below, sequenced in a study of response to subunit inactivated influenza vaccine. One entry per CDR3 protein, called by TCRdb with MiXCR from the RT-PCR reads. The repertoire holds approximately 480,000 distinct CDR3 sequences, with approximately 10% as singletons. The sequences come from PBMCs from blood, collected roughly 48 days after vaccination. The receptors originated from a man aged 45 to 65 who received an inactivated influenza vaccine.

In DNA, the CDR3 is TGTGCCAGCAGCTTGGCCCAGGGTACGAGGGCCTACGAGCAGTACTTC. This encodes CASSLAQGTRAYEQYF. The genes are TRBV5-5 and TRBJ2-7; D may correspond to TRBD1 or TRBD2 (5 bases each). Germline V gene lookup returns CDR1 SGHKS and CDR2 YYEKEE (reference sequence). This CDR3 region has 16 residues. Trimming shortened V by 0 bases and J by 2 bases, and 15 bases separated the two germline ends. Complete variable domain (other parts from reference TRBV5-5 and TRBJ2-7): DAGVTQSPTHLIKTRGQQVTLRCSPISGHKSVSWYQQVLGQGPQFIFQYYEKEERGRGNFPDRFSARQFPNYSSELNVNALLLGDSALYLCASSLAQGTRAYEQYFGPGTRLTVT.

This clonotype was counted a few times. This chain links TRBV28 with TRBJ2-3; D is ambiguous. The CDR3 is made up of 12 amino acids. The germline V gene has CDR1 MDHEN and CDR2 SYDVKM. V was cut by 3 bases and J by 7 bases, with 8 bases left in between. The CDR3 bases are TGTGCCAGCAGTTTCCAATATTATACGCAGTATTTT. Amino acid sequence: CASSFQYYTQYF.

A few counts support this clonotype. This chain joins TRBV11-2 and TRBJ1-3, with D possibly TRBD1 on 5 matching bases. The CDR3 extends over 13 amino acids. The germline V and J ends were trimmed by 5 bases and 16 bases, with 21 bases remaining between them. From germline, CDR1 is SGHAT and CDR2 FQNNGV. In DNA, the CDR3 is TGTGCCAGCAGCCCGGGGGTGGGAGTGGTAGGGTATTTT. Translated, it gives CASSPGVGVVGYF.

This clonotype has only a few counts. This sequence joins TRBV28 and TRBJ2-7; tentatively, D is TRBD1 (7 bases). Trimming stripped 2 bases from V and 4 bases from J, with 21 bases between. CDR3 size: 17 residues. Germline CDR1 is MDHEN and CDR2 is SYDVKM. CDR3 coding DNA: TGTGCCAGCAGTTTAGGAGGGGTTCACAGGGGCTCTTACGAGCAGTACTTC. Protein product: CASSLGGVHRGSYEQYF.

The CDR3 sequence: CASSSDRGPGLETQYF. CDR3 sequence (DNA): TGTGCCAGCAGTTCCGACAGGGGGCCGGGGTTAGAGACCCAGTACTTC. The genes are TRBV28 and TRBJ2-5; 10 bases map to TRBD1. Per germline, CDR1 MDHEN and CDR2 SYDVKM. The CDR3 runs 16 residues. J was trimmed by 4 bases and V by 4 bases; bases with no gene match: 9.

In its sample, this clonotype was seen a few times. J is TRBJ2-7 and V is TRBV20-1; D remains unclear. Per germline, CDR1 DFQATT and CDR2 SNEGSKA (reference sequence). Trimming pared 5 bases from V and 2 bases from J, leaving 7 bases between. This CDR3 contains 11 residues. The CDR3 bases are TGCAGTGCTTGGTGGACCTACGAGCAGTACTTC. Residues: CSAWWTYEQYF.

This clonotype was picked up a small number of times. This chain uses TRBV6-2 or TRBV6-3 with TRBJ2-7; 14 bases map to TRBD2. The CDR3 contains 16 residues. Germline V gene lookup returns CDR1 MNHEY and CDR2 SVGEGT. J gave up 3 bases and V 5 bases, and 6 bases lay outside the gene matches. The CDR3 here is CASSKTSGRDNYEQYF. Here the CDR3 DNA reads TGTGCCAGCAGTAAGACTAGCGGGAGGGATAACTACGAGCAGTACTTC.

This clonotype has more than one count but fewer than ten. The chain joins TRBV3-1 to TRBJ2-2; 10 bases map to TRBD1. V dropped 6 bases and J dropped 3; count of bases not matched to a gene: 7. The germline gives CDR1 LGHDT, CDR2 YNNKEL (reference sequence). The CDR3 is 16 amino acids. CDR3 sequence: CASRPKTGGDTGELFF. In DNA form, the CDR3 reads TGTGCCAGCAGACCTAAGACAGGGGGCGACACCGGGGAGCTGTTTTTT.

The rearrangement uses TRBV12-3 or TRBV12-4 and TRBJ2-5; tentatively, D is TRBD1 or TRBD2 (6 bases each). V lost 6 bases, J lost 2 bases, and 19 bases lay in between. The CDR3 has 16 residues. The CDR3 loop reads CASSQGRRGTQETQYF. CDR3 coding DNA: TGTGCCAGCAGCCAGGGGAGGCGGGGAACACAAGAGACCCAGTACTTC.

This clonotype came up a few times. Here the CDR3 DNA reads TGCAGTGCTACCGGGACTACGAACACCGGGGAGCTGTTTTTT. It is translated as CSATGTTNTGELFF. This chain links TRBV20-1 with TRBJ2-2; 7 bases line up with TRBD2. CDR3 length: 14 residues. Looked up from germline, CDR1 is DFQATT and CDR2 is SNEGSKA (reference sequence). Trimming cost V 4 bases and J 0 bases; bases outside gene matches: 2.

This clonotype was counted between two and nine times. CDR3 in amino acids: CASSNGLPGYYEQYF. In nucleotides, the CDR3 is TGTGCCAGCAGTAACGGACTACCAGGTTACTACGAGCAGTACTTC. J is TRBJ2-7 and V is TRBV6-5; the D gene is possibly TRBD2 (6 bases). The V end was cut by 5 bases, the J end by 3 bases, with 17 bases between. Germline CDR1 is MNHEY and CDR2 is SVGAGI. The CDR3 extends over 15 amino acids.

This clonotype was detected only a few times. The rearrangement joins TRBV28 to TRBJ2-3; D is perhaps TRBD1 or TRBD2 (5 bases each). CDR1 is MDHEN, CDR2 SYDVKM, per germline. V dropped 3 bases and J dropped 4 bases, with 11 bases sitting between them. The CDR3 has 14 amino acids. In DNA form, the CDR3 reads TGTGCCAGCAGTTTTGGGACCCTGCCAGATACGCAGTATTTT. It codes for CASSFGTLPDTQYF.

Ten or more counts support this clonotype. The chain joins TRBV29-1 to TRBJ2-2; 8 nucleotides agree with TRBD1. CDR1 SQVTM and CDR2 ANQGSEA come from the germline V gene. The CDR3 has 13 residues. With V trimmed by 5 bases and J by 4 bases, 3 bases remained unmatched. CDR3 loop: CSVRDRPTGELFF. The CDR3 DNA follows: TGCAGCGTTAGGGACAGGCCCACCGGGGAGCTGTTTTTT.

This clonotype appeared a few times. The chain joins TRBV12-3 or TRBV12-4 to TRBJ1-3, with no clear D. V lost 5 bases, J lost 1 base, and 15 bases lay in between. The CDR3 is 16 amino acids. The CDR3 loop is CASSPDLSFSGNTIYF. Here the CDR3 DNA reads TGTGCCAGCAGTCCGGATCTTTCATTTTCTGGAAACACCATATATTTT.

This chain links TRBV5-8 with TRBJ2-3; maybe TRBD1 (7 bases). The CDR3 is made up of 17 amino acids. CDR1 is SGHTS and CDR2 is YDEGEE in the germline V gene. The V end was cut by 6 bases, the J end by 0 bases, with 20 bases between. CDR3 coding DNA: TGTGCCAGCAACAGGGGAGGCCTACCCCGAAGCACAGATACGCAGTATTTT. This codes for CASNRGGLPRSTDTQYF.

This chain connects TRBV4-3 to TRBJ2-3, with 9 bases identical to TRBD2. Germline assignment: CDR1 LGHNA and CDR2 YSLEER. V shed 0 bases and J 1 base; nucleotides not matched to a gene: 14. The CDR3 runs 20 residues. Here the CDR3 reads CASSQEVQREVPFRTDTQYF. DNA for the CDR3: TGCGCCAGCAGCCAAGAGGTTCAGCGGGAGGTCCCGTTTCGCACAGATACGCAGTATTTT.

This chain joins TRBV20-1 and TRBJ1-5; a weak D match, TRBD1 (6 bases). Trimming cost V 1 base and J 2 bases, with 12 bases left between them. The CDR3 runs 15 residues. Per germline, CDR1 DFQATT and CDR2 SNEGSKA (reference sequence). CDR3 nucleotides: TGCAGTGCTAGAGTAGGGGGGGCAGGCAATCAGCCCCAGCATTTT. Translated: CSARVGGAGNQPQHF.

This clonotype turned up a few times. This chain joins TRBV20-1 and TRBJ1-5; 7 nucleotides align to TRBD1. The CDR3 length is 15 residues. Trimming took 2 bases from V and 0 from J; bases not matched to a gene: 4. Germline CDR1 and CDR2: DFQATT and SNEGSKA (reference sequence). CDR3 in amino acids: CSARPGQVSNQPQHF. CDR3 sequence (DNA): TGCAGTGCTAGACCCGGACAGGTTAGCAATCAGCCCCAGCATTTT.

This clonotype was picked up a small number of times. The chain recombines TRBV4-1 with TRBJ2-1; TRBD2 agrees at 14 bases. The CDR3 covers 18 residues. Germline-derived CDR1 and CDR2 are MGHRA and YSYEKL. Unmatched junction bases numbered 6, after V lost 4 bases and J lost 1 base. Here the CDR3 DNA reads TGCGCCAGCAGCCGGACTAGCGGGGGGCTGAGGTCCTACAATGAGCAGTTCTTC. Protein sequence: CASSRTSGGLRSYNEQFF.